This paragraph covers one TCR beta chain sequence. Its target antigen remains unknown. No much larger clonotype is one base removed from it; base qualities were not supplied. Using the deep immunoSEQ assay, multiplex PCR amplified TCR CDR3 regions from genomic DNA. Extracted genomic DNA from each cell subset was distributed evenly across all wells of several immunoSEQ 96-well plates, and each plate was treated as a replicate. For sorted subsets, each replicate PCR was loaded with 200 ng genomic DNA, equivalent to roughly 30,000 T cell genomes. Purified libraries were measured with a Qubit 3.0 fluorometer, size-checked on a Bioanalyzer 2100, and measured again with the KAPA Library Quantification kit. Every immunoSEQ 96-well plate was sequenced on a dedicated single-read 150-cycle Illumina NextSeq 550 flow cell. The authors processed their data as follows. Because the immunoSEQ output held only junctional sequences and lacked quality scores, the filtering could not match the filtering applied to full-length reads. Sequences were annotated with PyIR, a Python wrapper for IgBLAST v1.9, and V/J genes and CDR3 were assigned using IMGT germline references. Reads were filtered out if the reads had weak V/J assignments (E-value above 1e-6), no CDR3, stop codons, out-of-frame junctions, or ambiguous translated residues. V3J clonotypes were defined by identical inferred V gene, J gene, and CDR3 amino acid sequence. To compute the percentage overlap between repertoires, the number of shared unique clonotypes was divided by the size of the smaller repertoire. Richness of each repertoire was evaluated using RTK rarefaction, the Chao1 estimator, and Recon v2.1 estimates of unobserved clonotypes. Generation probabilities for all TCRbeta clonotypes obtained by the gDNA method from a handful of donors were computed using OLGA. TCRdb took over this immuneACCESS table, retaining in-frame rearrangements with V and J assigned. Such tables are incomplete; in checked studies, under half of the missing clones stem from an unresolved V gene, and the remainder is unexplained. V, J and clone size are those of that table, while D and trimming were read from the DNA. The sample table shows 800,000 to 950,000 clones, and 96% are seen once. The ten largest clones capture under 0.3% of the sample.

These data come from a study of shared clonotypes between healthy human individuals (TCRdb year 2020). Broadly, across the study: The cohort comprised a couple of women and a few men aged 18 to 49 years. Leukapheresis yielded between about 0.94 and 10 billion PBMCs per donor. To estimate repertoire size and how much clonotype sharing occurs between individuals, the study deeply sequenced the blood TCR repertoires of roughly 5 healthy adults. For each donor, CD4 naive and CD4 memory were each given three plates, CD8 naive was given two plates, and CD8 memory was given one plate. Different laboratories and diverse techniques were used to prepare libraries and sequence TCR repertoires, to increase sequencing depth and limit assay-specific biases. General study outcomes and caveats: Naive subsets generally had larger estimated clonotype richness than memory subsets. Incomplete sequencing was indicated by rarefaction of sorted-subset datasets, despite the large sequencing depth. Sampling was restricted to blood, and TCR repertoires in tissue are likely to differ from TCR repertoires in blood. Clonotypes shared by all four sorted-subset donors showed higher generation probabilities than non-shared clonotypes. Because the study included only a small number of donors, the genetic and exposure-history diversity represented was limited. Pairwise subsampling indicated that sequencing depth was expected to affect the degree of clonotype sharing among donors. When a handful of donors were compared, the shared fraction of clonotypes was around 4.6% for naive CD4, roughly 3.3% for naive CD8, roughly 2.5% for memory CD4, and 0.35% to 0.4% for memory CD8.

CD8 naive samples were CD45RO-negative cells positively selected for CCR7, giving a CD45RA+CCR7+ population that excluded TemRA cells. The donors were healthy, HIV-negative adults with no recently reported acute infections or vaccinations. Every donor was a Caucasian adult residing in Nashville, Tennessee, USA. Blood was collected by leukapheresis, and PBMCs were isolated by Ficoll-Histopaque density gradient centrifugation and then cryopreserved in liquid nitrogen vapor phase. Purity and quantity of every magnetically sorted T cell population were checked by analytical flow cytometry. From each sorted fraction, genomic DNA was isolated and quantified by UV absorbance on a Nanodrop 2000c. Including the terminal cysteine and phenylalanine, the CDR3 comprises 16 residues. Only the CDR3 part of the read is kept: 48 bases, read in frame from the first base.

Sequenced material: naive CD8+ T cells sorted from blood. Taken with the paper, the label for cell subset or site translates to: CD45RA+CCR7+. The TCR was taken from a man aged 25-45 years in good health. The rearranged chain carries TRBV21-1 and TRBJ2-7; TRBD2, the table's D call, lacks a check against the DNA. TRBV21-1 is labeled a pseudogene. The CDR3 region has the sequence CASSNTSRLAGYEQYF. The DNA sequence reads TGTGCCAGCAGCAATACCTCCCGACTAGCGGGATACGAGCAGTACTTC.